This T cell receptor (beta chain) was profiled in a study of siplizumab effects on memory and regulatory T cells. Whole-study results and caveats: With siplizumab, Treg-derived clones averaged approximately 69% of mappable alloreactive CD4+ clones, versus less than 35% in controls. Whether proliferating Tregs in siplizumab cultures suppress was not functionally confirmed. A significant reduction in alloreactive sequences traceable to unstimulated CD4+ memory cells was produced by siplizumab.

The CDR3 loop spans 15 amino acids. Germline V gene sequence: CDR1 LGHNA, CDR2 YSLEER. Repertoires were generated with immunoSEQ multiplex PCR, while TCRdb's copy carries only in-frame clones and drops some. Of more than 60,000 clones in the sample, 93% were seen once. As concerns this clone: Its antigen is undetermined.

Sequenced input: CD8+ T cells sorted from blood. This clonotype was sampled from a human donor in good health. The chain is built from TRBV4-3 and TRBJ2-5, with D uncertain. Matching the DNA end better, TRBJ2-7 makes the J call doubtful. CDR3 protein: CASSQDFRWAGEQYF. The CDR3 nucleotides read TGCGCCAGCAGCCAAGATTTCCGTTGGGCTGGCGAGCAGTACTTC.